The 13 T cell receptor beta chains below come from one sample, sequenced in a study of T cell responses to AZD1222 COVID-19 vaccine. The repertoire was sequenced with immunoSEQ multiplex PCR; TCRdb's copy has only in-frame clones and lacks some. This sample has some 79,000 clones; approximately 83% occur once, and the top ten carry around an eighth. Sequences were derived from peripheral blood, sampled 28 days after the second AZD1222 dose. These receptors came from an adult who received the AZD1222 COVID-19 vaccine.

This chain connects TRBV10-2 to TRBJ2-7; 7 bases line up with TRBD1. The V gene end was trimmed by 5 bases and the J gene end by 3 bases; junction bases not matched to a gene: 10. CDR3 length equals 15 residues. CDR1 and CDR2 from the germline V gene are WSHSY and SAAADI. The CDR3 protein is CASSPRTGLGYEQYV. DNA of the CDR3: TGCGCCAGCAGTCCTCGGACAGGATTGGGCTACGAGCAGTACGTC.

The chain combines TRBV11-2 with TRBJ1-1; no clear D gene. Trimming pared 2 bases from V and 6 bases from J, leaving 16 bases between. The CDR3 length is 15 residues. Germline lookup yields CDR1 SGHAT and CDR2 FQNNGV. The CDR3 region is CASSLFFGSFSEAFF. The CDR3 DNA sequence: TGTGCCAGCAGCTTATTTTTCGGGAGTTTCTCTGAAGCTTTCTTT. Full variable domain (outside the CDR3, taken from reference TRBV11-2 and TRBJ1-1): EAGVAQSPRYKIIEKRQSVAFWCNPISGHATLYWYQQILGQGPKLLIQFQNNGVVDDSQLPKDRFSAERLKGVDSTLKIQPAKLEDSAVYLCASSLFFGSFSEAFFGQGTRLTVV.

This clone was picked up a small number of times. This chain joins TRBV12-3 or TRBV12-4 and TRBJ2-1; D is undetermined. This CDR3 region has 11 residues. Trimming cost V 8 bases and J 8 bases, with 10 bases left between them. The chain's CDR3 is CASGRIDEQFF. In nucleotides, the CDR3 is TGTGCCAGCGGTAGGATCGATGAGCAGTTCTTC.

The genes are TRBV7-6 and TRBJ2-5, with 7 positions matching TRBD2. Trimming took 6 bases from V and 1 from J; bases not matched to a gene: 14. Germline V gene lookup returns CDR1 SGHVS and CDR2 FNYEAQ. The CDR3 runs 17 residues. CDR3 sequence reads: CASSPGTTVPRQETQYF. Written as DNA, the CDR3 is TGTGCCAGCAGTCCCGGGACTACCGTACCCCGCCAAGAGACCCAGTACTTC.

This clone was observed once. V gene TRBV18 combines with J gene TRBJ2-5; possibly TRBD2 for D (5 bases). CDR3 length: 14 residues. Trimming took off 1 base at V and 1 base at J, with 7 bases between the two ends. In germline, CDR1 is KGHSH, CDR2 LQKENI. The DNA of the CDR3 is TGTGCCAGCTCACCACTAGCGACCCAAGAGACCCAGTACTTC. This translates into CASSPLATQETQYF.

The chain joins TRBV5-6 to TRBJ1-5; 7 nucleotides align to TRBD1. The ends lost 4 bases at V and 3 bases at J; junction bases unmatched: 4. The CDR3 contains 14 residues. Germline-derived CDR1 and CDR2 are SGHDT and YYEEEE. CDR3 sequence: CASSVGQSNQPQHF. CDR3 in DNA: TGTGCCAGCAGCGTGGGACAGTCCAATCAGCCCCAGCATTTT.

The chain is built from TRBV11-3 and TRBJ2-1; no firm D call. The germline CDR1 and CDR2 sequences are SGHNT and YENEEA. This CDR3 comprises 14 residues. Trimming cost V 0 bases and J 6 bases, with 9 bases left between them. CDR3 nucleotide sequence: TGTGCCAGCAGCTTAGATCTGACGGGCAATGAGCAGTTCTTC. This translates into CASSLDLTGNEQFF.

V gene TRBV6-2 or TRBV6-3 combines with J gene TRBJ1-3; possibly TRBD1 for D (6 bases). Germline CDR1 is MNHEY and CDR2 is SVGEGT. Between the trimmed V and J ends, which lost 4 bases and 0 bases, there was a span of 16 bases. The CDR3 covers 17 residues. CDR3 in DNA: TGTGCCAGCAGTTCCCCGGGACACCGACCCTCTGGAAACACCATATATTTT. Translated: CASSSPGHRPSGNTIYF.

The rearrangement joins TRBV18 to TRBJ1-6, with TRBD1 matching over 10 bases. The V gene's germline CDR1 is KGHSH and CDR2 LQKENI. With 2 bases clipped from V and 8 bases from J, the junction kept 3 bases outside the gene matches. The CDR3 is 15 residues long. Written as DNA, the CDR3 is TGTGCCAGCTCACCAGTAGGACAGGGGGATTCACCCCTCCACTTT. It encodes CASSPVGQGDSPLHF.

The CDR3 DNA reads TGTGCCACCAGTGACGTAGGGGGCGCCAGTGAAAAACTGTTTTTT. Encoded protein: CATSDVGGASEKLFF. The chain employs TRBV24-1 and TRBJ1-4; 7 bases align to TRBD1. Germline V gives CDR1 KGHDR, CDR2 SFDVKD. With V trimmed by 4 bases and J by 7 bases, 8 bases remained unmatched. The CDR3 extends over 15 amino acids.

The genes are TRBV24-1 and TRBJ2-2, with 7 nucleotides matching TRBD2. V shed 5 bases, J shed 4 bases, and the junction held 12 bases outside the gene matches. From germline, CDR1 is KGHDR and CDR2 SFDVKD. This CDR3 comprises 17 residues. The CDR3 DNA reads as TGTGCCACCAGTGGTTGGGGTCTAGCGGAGAGCACCGGGGAGCTGTTTTTT. Translated, it gives CATSGWGLAESTGELFF.

The chain recombines TRBV4-1 with TRBJ2-2; 7 bases match TRBD1. V shed 5 bases and J 0 bases; nucleotides not matched to a gene: 6. The CDR3 runs 16 residues. Germline V gives CDR1 MGHRA, CDR2 YSYEKL. Here the CDR3 reads CASSEWTGANTGELFF. The CDR3 region has the DNA TGCGCCAGCAGCGAGTGGACAGGAGCGAACACCGGGGAGCTGTTTTTT.

The rearrangement joins TRBV4-1 to TRBJ1-2; 7 bases fit TRBD1. Trimming took 2 bases from V and 4 from J; bases not matched to a gene: 7. The length of the CDR3 is 15 residues. The V gene's germline CDR1 is MGHRA and CDR2 YSYEKL. The DNA of the CDR3 is TGCGCCAGCAGCCAAAGAGCAGGGGGGATCTATGGCTACACCTTC. Protein product: CASSQRAGGIYGYTF.